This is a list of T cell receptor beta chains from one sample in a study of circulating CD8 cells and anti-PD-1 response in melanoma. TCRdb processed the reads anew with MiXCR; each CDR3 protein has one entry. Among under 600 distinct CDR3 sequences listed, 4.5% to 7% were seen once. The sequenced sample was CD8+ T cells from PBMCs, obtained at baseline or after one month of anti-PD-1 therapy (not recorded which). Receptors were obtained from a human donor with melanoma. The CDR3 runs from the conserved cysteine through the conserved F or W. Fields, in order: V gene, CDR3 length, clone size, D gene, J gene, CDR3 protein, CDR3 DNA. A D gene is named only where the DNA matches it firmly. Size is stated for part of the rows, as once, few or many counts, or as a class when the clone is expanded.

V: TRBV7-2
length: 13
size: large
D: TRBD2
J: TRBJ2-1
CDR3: CASSGGGYNEQFF
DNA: TGTGCCAGCAGCGGGGGAGGGTACAATGAGCAGTTCTTC

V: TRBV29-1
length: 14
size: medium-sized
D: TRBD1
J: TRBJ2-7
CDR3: CSVEDWDRPYEQYF
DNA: TGCAGCGTTGAAGATTGGGACAGACCCTACGAGCAGTACTTC

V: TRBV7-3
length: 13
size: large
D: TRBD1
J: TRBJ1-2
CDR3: CASSLGTGDGYTF
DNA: TGTGCCAGCAGCTTAGGGACAGGGGATGGCTACACCTTC

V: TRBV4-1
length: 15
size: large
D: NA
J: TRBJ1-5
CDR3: CASSQEEPRQEPQHF
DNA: TGCGCCAGCAGCCAAGAGGAGCCCCGGCAAGAGCCCCAGCATTTT

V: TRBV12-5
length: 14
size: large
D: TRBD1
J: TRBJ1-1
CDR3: CASARDRFNTEAFF
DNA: TGTGCTAGTGCCCGGGACAGGTTTAACACTGAAGCTTTCTTT

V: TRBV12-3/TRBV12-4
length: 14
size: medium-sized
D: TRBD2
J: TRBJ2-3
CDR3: CASSRLATTDTQYF
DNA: TGTGCCAGCAGCCGACTAGCTACCACAGATACGCAGTATTTT

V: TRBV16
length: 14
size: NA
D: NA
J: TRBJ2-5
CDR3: CASSQSRNEETQYF
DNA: TGTGCCAGCAGCCAAAGCAGAAATGAAGAGACCCAGTACTTC

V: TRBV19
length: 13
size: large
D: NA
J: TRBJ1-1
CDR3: CASSHPWGLGAFF
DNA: TGTGCCAGTAGTCATCCGTGGGGCTTGGGTGCTTTCTTT

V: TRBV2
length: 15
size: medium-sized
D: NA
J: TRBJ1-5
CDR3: CASSHAEHSNQPQHF
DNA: TGTGCCAGCAGTCATGCGGAGCATAGCAATCAGCCCCAGCATTTT

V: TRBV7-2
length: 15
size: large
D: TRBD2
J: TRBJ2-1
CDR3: CASSLQSSGVNEQFF
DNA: TGTGCCAGCAGCTTACAGTCTAGCGGAGTCAATGAGCAGTTCTTC

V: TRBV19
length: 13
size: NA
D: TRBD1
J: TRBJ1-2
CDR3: CASSGQGDYGYTF
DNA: TGTGCCAGTAGTGGTCAGGGGGATTATGGCTACACCTTC

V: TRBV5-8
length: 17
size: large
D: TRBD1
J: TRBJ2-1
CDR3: CASSFPGQGASYNEQFF
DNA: TGTGCCAGCAGCTTTCCTGGACAGGGGGCTTCCTACAATGAGCAGTTCTTC

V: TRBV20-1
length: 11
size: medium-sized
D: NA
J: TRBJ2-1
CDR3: CSARVGDEQFF
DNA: TGCAGTGCTAGGGTCGGGGATGAGCAGTTCTTC

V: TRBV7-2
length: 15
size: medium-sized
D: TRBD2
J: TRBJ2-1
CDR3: CASSILAGGRNEQFF
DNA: TGTGCCAGCAGCATACTAGCGGGAGGGCGGAATGAGCAGTTCTTC

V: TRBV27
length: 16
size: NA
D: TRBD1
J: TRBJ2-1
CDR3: CASSLHTDRVAYEQFF
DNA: TGTGCCAGCAGTTTACATACGGACAGGGTTGCCTATGAGCAGTTCTTC

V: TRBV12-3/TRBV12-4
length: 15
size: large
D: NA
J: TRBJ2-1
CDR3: CASSWGPNSYNEQFF
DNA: TGTGCCAGCAGTTGGGGACCAAACTCCTACAATGAGCAGTTCTTC

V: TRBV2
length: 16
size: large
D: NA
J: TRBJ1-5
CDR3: CASSVTSREYNQPQHF
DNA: TGTGCCAGCAGTGTTACGTCCAGGGAATACAATCAGCCCCAGCATTTT

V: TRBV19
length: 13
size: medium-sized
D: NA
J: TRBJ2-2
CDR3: CASSIRGSGELFF
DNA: TGTGCCAGTAGTATTAGGGGATCCGGGGAGCTGTTTTTT

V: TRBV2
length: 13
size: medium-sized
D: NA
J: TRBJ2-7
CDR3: CASTDRFSYEQYF
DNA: TGTGCCAGCACCGACAGGTTCTCCTACGAGCAGTACTTC

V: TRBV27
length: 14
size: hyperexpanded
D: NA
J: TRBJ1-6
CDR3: CASTVAGPDSPLHF
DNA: TGTGCCAGCACCGTGGCGGGGCCAGACTCACCCCTCCACTTT

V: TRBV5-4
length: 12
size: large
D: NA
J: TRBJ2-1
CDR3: CASSSVDNEQFF
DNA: TGTGCCAGCAGCTCGGTTGACAATGAGCAGTTCTTC

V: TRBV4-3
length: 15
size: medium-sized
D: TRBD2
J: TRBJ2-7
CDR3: CASSQGLAGAPEQYF
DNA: TGCGCCAGCAGCCAAGGCCTAGCGGGGGCACCTGAGCAGTACTTC

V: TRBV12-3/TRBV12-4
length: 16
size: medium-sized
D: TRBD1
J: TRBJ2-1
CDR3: CASTGQGIISYNEQFF
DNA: TGTGCCAGCACGGGACAGGGGATTATCTCCTACAATGAGCAGTTCTTC

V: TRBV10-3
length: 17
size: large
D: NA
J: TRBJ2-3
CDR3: CAISEDRRAHRTDTQYF
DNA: TGTGCCATCAGTGAGGACAGACGGGCCCATCGCACAGATACGCAGTATTTT

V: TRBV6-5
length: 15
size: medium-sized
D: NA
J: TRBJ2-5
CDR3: CASSYVGRSSETQYF
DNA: TGTGCCAGCAGTTACGTAGGGAGGAGCAGCGAGACCCAGTACTTC

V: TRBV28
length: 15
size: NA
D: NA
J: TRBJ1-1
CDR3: CASSLLSREATEAFF
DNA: TGTGCCAGCAGTTTATTATCCAGGGAGGCCACTGAAGCTTTCTTT

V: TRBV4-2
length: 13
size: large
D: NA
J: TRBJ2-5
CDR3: CASSQGGRETQYF
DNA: TGTGCCAGCAGCCAAGGGGGCCGGGAGACCCAGTACTTC

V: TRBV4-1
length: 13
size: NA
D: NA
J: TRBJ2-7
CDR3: CASSPGGSYEQYF
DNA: TGCGCCAGCAGCCCCGGAGGCTCCTACGAGCAGTACTTC

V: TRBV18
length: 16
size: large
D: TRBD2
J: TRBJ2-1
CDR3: CASSPELAGGVNEQFF
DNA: TGTGCCAGCTCACCGGAACTAGCGGGAGGGGTCAATGAGCAGTTCTTC

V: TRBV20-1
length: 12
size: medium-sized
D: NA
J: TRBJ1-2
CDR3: CSASGSRYGYTF
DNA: TGCAGTGCTAGTGGGAGCAGATATGGCTACACCTTC

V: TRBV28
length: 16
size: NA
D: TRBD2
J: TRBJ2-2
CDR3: CASSFRSGRVTGELFF
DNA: TGTGCCAGCAGTTTTAGGAGCGGGAGGGTCACCGGGGAGCTGTTTTTT

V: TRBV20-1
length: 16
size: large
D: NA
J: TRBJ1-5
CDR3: CSASSPALPSNQPQHF
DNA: TGCAGTGCTAGTAGTCCGGCCTTGCCGAGCAATCAGCCCCAGCATTTT

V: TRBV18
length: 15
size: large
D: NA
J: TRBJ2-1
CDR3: CASSKAGYSYNEQFF
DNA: TGTGCCAGCTCAAAAGCAGGATACTCCTACAATGAGCAGTTCTTC

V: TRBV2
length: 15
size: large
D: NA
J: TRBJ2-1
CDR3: CASSDPGASYNEQFF
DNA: TGTGCCAGCAGTGATCCGGGGGCCTCCTACAATGAGCAGTTCTTC

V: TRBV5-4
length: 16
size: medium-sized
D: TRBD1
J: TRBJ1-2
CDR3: CASSGEETGDRYGYTF
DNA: TGTGCCAGCAGCGGAGAGGAGACAGGGGACCGCTATGGCTACACCTTC

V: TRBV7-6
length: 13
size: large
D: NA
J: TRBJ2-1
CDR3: CASSLDGHNEQFF
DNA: TGTGCCAGCAGCTTAGATGGGCACAATGAGCAGTTCTTC

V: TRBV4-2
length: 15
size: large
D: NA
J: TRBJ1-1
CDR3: CASSQALTSNTEAFF
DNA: TGTGCCAGCAGCCAAGCCCTGACATCGAACACTGAAGCTTTCTTT

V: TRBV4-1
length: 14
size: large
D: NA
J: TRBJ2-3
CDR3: CASSQTQFADTQYF
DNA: TGCGCCAGCAGCCAAACACAGTTCGCAGATACGCAGTATTTT

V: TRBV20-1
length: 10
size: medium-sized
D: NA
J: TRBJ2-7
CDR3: CSAPIYEQYF
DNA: TGCAGTGCTCCTATCTACGAGCAGTACTTC

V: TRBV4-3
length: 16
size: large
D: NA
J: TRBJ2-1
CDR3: CASSQDRATTYNEQFF
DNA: TGCGCCAGCAGCCAAGATAGAGCGACTACATACAATGAGCAGTTCTTC

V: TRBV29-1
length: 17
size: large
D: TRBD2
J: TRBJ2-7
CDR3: CSVEGRLAGGEPYEQYF
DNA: TGCAGCGTTGAAGGTCGTCTAGCGGGAGGGGAGCCCTACGAGCAGTACTTC

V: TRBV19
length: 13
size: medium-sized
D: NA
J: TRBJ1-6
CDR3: CASSTGNNSPLHF
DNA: TGTGCCAGTAGTACCGGGAATAATTCACCCCTCCACTTT

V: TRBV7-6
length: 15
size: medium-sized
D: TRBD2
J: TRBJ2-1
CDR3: CASSLLAAGGSEQFF
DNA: TGTGCCAGCAGCCTTTTGGCTGCGGGGGGGTCTGAGCAGTTCTTC

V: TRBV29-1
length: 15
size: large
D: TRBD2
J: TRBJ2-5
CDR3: CSVEFPSGGLRTQYF
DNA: TGCAGCGTTGAATTCCCTAGCGGGGGCCTCCGGACCCAGTACTTC

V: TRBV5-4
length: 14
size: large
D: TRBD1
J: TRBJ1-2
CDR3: CASSLDRGGYGYTF
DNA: TGTGCCAGCAGCTTGGACAGGGGAGGCTATGGCTACACCTTC

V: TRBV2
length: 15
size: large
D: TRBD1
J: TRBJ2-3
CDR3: CASSPTGGSTDTQYF
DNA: TGTGCCAGCAGCCCGACAGGGGGTAGCACAGATACGCAGTATTTT

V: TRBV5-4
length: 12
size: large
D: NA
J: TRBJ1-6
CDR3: CASSVENSPLHF
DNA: TGTGCCAGCAGCGTTGAAAATTCACCCCTCCACTTT

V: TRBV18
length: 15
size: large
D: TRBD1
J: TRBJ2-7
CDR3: CASSPGGTGAHEQYF
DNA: TGTGCCAGCTCACCAGGAGGGACAGGGGCCCACGAGCAGTACTTC

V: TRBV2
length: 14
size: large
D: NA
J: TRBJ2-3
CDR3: CASEGGRGTDTQYF
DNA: TGTGCCAGCGAGGGGGGGAGAGGCACAGATACGCAGTATTTT

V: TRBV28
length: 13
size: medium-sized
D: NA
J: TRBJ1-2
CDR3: CASSLQELYGYTF
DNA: TGTGCCAGCAGTTTACAGGAACTCTATGGCTACACCTTC

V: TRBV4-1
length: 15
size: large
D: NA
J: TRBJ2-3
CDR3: CASSQGSPSTDTQYF
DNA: TGCGCCAGCAGCCAAGGGTCCCCGAGCACAGATACGCAGTATTTT

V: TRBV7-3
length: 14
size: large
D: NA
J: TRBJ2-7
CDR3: CASSQGGDGYEQYF
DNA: TGTGCCAGCAGCCAAGGGGGTGATGGCTACGAGCAGTACTTC

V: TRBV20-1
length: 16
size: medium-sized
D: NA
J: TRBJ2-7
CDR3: CSARDGGGASSYEQYF
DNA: TGCAGTGCTAGAGATGGGGGTGGGGCTAGCTCCTACGAGCAGTACTTC

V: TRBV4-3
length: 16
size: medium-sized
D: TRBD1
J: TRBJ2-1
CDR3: CASSPQGQGIENEQFF
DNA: TGCGCCAGCAGCCCCCAGGGACAGGGAATTGAGAATGAGCAGTTCTTC

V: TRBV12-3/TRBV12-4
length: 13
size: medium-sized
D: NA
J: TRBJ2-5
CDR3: CASSLPEGETQYF
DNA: TGTGCCAGCAGTTTGCCCGAAGGGGAGACCCAGTACTTC

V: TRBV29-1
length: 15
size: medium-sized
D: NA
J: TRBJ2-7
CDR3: CSVEVGLSTPYEQYF
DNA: TGCAGCGTTGAAGTGGGGCTCTCCACTCCCTACGAGCAGTACTTC

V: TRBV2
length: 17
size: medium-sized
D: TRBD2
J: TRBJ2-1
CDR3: CASSVKAGRDGRDEQFF
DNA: TGTGCCAGCAGTGTGAAAGCGGGACGGGACGGGAGGGATGAGCAGTTCTTC

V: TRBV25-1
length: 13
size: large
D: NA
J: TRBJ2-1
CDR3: CASSDRGYNEQFF
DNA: TGTGCCAGCAGTGATCGCGGGTACAATGAGCAGTTCTTC

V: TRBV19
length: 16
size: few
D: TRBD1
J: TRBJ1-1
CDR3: CASSIDRDRGSTEAFF
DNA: TGTGCCAGTAGTATAGATCGGGACAGGGGGAGTACTGAAGCTTTCTTT